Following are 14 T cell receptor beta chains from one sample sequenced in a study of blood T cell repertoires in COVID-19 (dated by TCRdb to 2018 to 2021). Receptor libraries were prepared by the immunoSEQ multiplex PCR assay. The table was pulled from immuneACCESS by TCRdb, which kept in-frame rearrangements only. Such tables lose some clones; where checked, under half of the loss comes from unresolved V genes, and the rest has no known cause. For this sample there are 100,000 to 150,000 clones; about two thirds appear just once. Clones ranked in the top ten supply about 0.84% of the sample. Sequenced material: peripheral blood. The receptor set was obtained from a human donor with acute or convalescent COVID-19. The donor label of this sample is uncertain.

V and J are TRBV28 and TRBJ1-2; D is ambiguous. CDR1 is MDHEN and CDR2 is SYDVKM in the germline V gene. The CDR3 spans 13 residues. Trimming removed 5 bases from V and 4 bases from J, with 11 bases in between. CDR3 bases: TGTGCCAGCAGTACCACAGCAGCCTATGGCTACACCTTC. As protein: CASSTTAAYGYTF.

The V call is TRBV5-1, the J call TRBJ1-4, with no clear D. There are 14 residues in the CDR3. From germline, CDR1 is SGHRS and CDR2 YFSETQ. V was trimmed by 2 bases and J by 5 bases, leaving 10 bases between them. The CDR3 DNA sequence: TGCGCCAGCAGCTTAACCGGGAGGAATGAAAAACTGTTTTTT. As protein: CASSLTGRNEKLFF.

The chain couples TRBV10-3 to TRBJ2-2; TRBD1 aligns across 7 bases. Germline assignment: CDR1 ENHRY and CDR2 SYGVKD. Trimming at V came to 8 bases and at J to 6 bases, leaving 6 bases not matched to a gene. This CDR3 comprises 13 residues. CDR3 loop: CAIRPGGAGELFF. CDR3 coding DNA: TGTGCCATCCGGCCAGGGGGTGCCGGGGAGCTGTTTTTT.

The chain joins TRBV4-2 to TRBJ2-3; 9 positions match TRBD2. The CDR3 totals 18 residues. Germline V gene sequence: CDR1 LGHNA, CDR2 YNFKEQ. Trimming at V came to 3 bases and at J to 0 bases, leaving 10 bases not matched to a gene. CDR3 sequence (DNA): TGTGCCAGCAGCCAGAGCGTTAGCGGGGGAGCTAGCACAGATACGCAGTATTTT. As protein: CASSQSVSGGASTDTQYF.

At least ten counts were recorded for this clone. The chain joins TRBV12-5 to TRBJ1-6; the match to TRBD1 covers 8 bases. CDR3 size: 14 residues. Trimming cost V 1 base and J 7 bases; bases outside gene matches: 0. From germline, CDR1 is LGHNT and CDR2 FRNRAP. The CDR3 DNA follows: TGTGCTAGTGGTTTGGGACAGGGGAATTCACCCCTCCACTTT. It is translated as CASGLGQGNSPLHF.

CDR3 nucleotides: TGTGCCAGTAGAGACAGGGGGCGACGAGATACGCAGTATTTT. The encoded protein is CASRDRGRRDTQYF. V and J are TRBV19 and TRBJ2-3; 10 bases are shared with TRBD1. Per the germline V gene, CDR1 is LNHDA and CDR2 is SQIVND (reference sequence). V shed 6 bases, J shed 5 bases, and the junction held 5 bases outside the gene matches. CDR3 size: 14 residues.

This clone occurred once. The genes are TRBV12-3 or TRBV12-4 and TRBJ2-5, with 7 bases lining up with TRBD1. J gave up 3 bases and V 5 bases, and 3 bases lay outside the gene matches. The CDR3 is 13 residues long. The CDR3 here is CASSLTGEETQYF. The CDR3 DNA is TGTGCCAGCAGTCTTACAGGGGAAGAGACCCAGTACTTC.

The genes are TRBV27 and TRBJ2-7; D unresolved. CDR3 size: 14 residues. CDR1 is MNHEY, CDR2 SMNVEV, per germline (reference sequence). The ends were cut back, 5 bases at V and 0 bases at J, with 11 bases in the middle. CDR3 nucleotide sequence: TGTGCCAGCAGTCCCGTGTACTCCTCCTACGAGCAGTACTTC. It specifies CASSPVYSSYEQYF.

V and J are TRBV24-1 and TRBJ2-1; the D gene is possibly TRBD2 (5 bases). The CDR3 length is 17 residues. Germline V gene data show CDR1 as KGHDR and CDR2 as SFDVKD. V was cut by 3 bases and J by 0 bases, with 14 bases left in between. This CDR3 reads CATSDPGGPSSYNEQFF. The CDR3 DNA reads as TGTGCCACCAGTGATCCCGGAGGTCCCAGCTCCTACAATGAGCAGTTCTTC.

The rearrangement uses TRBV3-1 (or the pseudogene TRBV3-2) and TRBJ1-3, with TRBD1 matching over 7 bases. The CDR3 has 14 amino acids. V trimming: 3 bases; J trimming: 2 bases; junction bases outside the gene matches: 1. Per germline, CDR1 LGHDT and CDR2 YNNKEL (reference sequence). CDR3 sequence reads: CASSQTGTGNTIYF. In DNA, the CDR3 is TGTGCCAGCAGCCAGACAGGGACTGGAAACACCATATATTTT.

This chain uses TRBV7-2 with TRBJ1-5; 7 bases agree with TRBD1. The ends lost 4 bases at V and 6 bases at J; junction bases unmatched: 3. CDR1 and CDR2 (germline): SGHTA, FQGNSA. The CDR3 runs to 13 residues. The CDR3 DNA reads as TGTGCCAGCAGCTCCGACAGGGTTCAGCCCCAGCATTTT. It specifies CASSSDRVQPQHF. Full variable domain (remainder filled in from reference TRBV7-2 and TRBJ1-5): GAGVSQSPSNKVTEKGKDVELRCDPISGHTALYWYRQSLGQGLEFLIYFQGNSAPDKSGLPSDRFSAERTGGSVSTLTIQRTQQEDSAVYLCASSSDRVQPQHFGDGTRLSIL.

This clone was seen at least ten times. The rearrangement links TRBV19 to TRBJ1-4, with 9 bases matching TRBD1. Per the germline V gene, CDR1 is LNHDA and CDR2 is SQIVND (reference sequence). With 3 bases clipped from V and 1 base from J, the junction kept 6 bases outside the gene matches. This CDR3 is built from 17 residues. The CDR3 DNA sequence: TGTGCCAGTAGTATCCGAGGACAGGGGCGAACTAATGAAAAACTGTTTTTT. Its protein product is CASSIRGQGRTNEKLFF.

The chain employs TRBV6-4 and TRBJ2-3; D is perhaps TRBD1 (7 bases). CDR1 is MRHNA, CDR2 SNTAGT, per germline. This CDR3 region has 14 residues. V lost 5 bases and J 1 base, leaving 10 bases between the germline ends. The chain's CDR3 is CASSRRGGTDTQYF. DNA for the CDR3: TGTGCCAGCAGTCGCAGGGGGGGCACAGATACGCAGTATTTT.

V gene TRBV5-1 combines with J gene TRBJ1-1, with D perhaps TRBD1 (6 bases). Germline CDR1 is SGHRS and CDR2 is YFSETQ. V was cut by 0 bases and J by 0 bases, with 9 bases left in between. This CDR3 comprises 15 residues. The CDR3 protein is CASSLGTVMNTEAFF. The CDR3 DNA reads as TGCGCCAGCAGCTTGGGGACAGTAATGAACACTGAAGCTTTCTTT.